Given below is one TCR beta chain in context. Sequenced by immunoSEQ multiplex PCR; TCRdb stores in-frame clones only, minus some. Of approximately 68,000 clones listed, approximately 80% are singletons. These data come from a study of blood T cell repertoires in COVID-19. V was cut by 1 base and J by 3 bases, with 9 bases left in between. This CDR3 has 14 amino acids. Germline V CDR1 and CDR2: SGHKS, YYEKEE (reference sequence). The origin of this receptor is a woman aged 45-59 years with acute or convalescent COVID-19. The V gene is TRBV5-5, the J gene TRBJ2-3; possibly TRBD1 for D (5 bases). The material sequenced was peripheral blood. This CDR3 is CASSLHPGTDTQYF. CDR3 DNA: TGTGCCAGCAGCTTGCACCCAGGGACAGATACGCAGTATTTT.